These 26 T cell receptor beta chains were all obtained from the same sample, sequenced in a study of blood T cell repertoires in COVID-19. The protocol was immunoSEQ multiplex PCR, while the TCRdb copy is restricted to in-frame clones and leaves out a portion. The sample lists roughly 120,000 clones, 85% occurring once. Sequences were obtained from peripheral blood. These receptors all stem from a human donor in a cohort sampled during active COVID-19.

V is TRBV19 and J is TRBJ1-4; 7 bases are shared with TRBD1. Germline V gene sequence: CDR1 LNHDA, CDR2 SQIVND (reference sequence). CDR3 length: 14 residues. Trimming removed 4 bases from V and 3 bases from J; junction bases left unmatched: 2. In nucleotides, the CDR3 is TGTGCCAGTAGTACTCAGGGGGCTAATGAAAAACTGTTTTTT. Residues: CASSTQGANEKLFF.

The genes are TRBV7-2 and TRBJ2-3, with a tentative D call TRBD1 (5 bases). V was clipped by 2 bases and J by 0 bases, with 18 bases between them. Germline CDR1 is SGHTA and CDR2 is FQGNSA. This CDR3 region has 18 residues. CDR3 residues: CASSLSPWGTSSTDTQYF. DNA of the CDR3: TGTGCCAGCAGCTTATCCCCCTGGGGCACCTCTAGCACAGATACGCAGTATTTT.

The chain joins TRBV5-4 to TRBJ2-1; TRBD2 is a possible D gene (6 bases). Looked up from germline, CDR1 is SGHNT and CDR2 is YYREEE (reference sequence). The CDR3 contains 15 residues. Trimming cost V 0 bases and J 6 bases, with 13 bases left between them. CDR3 in amino acids: CASSLGRGLGNEQFF. CDR3 coding DNA: TGTGCCAGCAGCTTGGGGCGGGGATTGGGCAATGAGCAGTTCTTC.

This chain connects TRBV5-1 to TRBJ2-5; D might be TRBD1 (6 bases). Per germline, CDR1 SGHRS and CDR2 YFSETQ. V dropped 1 base and J dropped 5 bases, with 15 bases sitting between them. This CDR3 comprises 15 residues. The CDR3 loop reads CASSLTGSGLETQYF. DNA for the CDR3: TGCGCCAGCAGCTTGACAGGGTCGGGGCTTGAGACCCAGTACTTC.

This clone was seen a few times. The genes are TRBV11-3 and TRBJ1-5, with 9 bases matching TRBD1. V shed 5 bases and J 4 bases; nucleotides not matched to a gene: 6. The CDR3 covers 15 residues. The germline V gene encodes CDR1 SGHNT and CDR2 YENEEA. The CDR3: CASSPYRGRNQPQHF. DNA for the CDR3: TGTGCCAGCAGCCCCTACAGGGGGCGAAATCAGCCCCAGCATTTT.

The CDR3 region is CASSPPLGHQTGLAGPGPDTQYF. CDR3 bases: TGTGCCAGCAGCCCCCCCCTCGGCCATCAAACGGGACTAGCGGGCCCCGGGCCAGATACGCAGTATTTT. The genes are TRBV6-2 or TRBV6-3 and TRBJ2-3, with 12 nucleotides matching TRBD2. V lost 6 bases to trimming and J lost 4 bases; unmatched junction nucleotides: 29. CDR3 size: 23 residues. Per germline, CDR1 MNHEY and CDR2 SVGEGT.

The genes are TRBV7-6 and TRBJ2-7; D is unclear. Germline V gene data show CDR1 as SGHVS and CDR2 as FNYEAQ. This CDR3 has 14 residues. The V and J ends lost 1 base and 1 base respectively, with 8 bases between them. The CDR3 spells CASSLEPQSYEQYF. CDR3 coding DNA: TGTGCCAGCAGCTTAGAGCCCCAATCCTACGAGCAGTACTTC.

The V and J genes are TRBV6-2 or TRBV6-3 and TRBJ2-7, with TRBD2 matching over 10 bases. Looked up from germline, CDR1 is MNHEY and CDR2 is SVGEGT. J was trimmed by 3 bases and V by 2 bases; bases with no gene match: 10. The CDR3 is made up of 17 amino acids. The CDR3 bases are TGTGCCAGCAGTTACGCAGCCCAGCGGGGGGGATTCTACGAGCAGTACTTC. It is translated as CASSYAAQRGGFYEQYF.

This rearrangement joins TRBV3-1 (or the pseudogene TRBV3-2) to TRBJ1-1; D uncertain. Trimming pared 0 bases from V and 0 bases from J, leaving 5 bases between. The CDR3 totals 14 residues. Germline V gene sequence: CDR1 LGHDT, CDR2 YNNKEL (reference sequence). CDR3 in amino acids: CASSQDALNTEAFF. The CDR3 region has the DNA TGTGCCAGCAGCCAAGATGCGTTGAACACTGAAGCTTTCTTT.

The rearrangement links TRBV28 to TRBJ1-2, with 9 bases fitting TRBD1. CDR3 length: 14 amino acids. Germline loops: CDR1 MDHEN, CDR2 SYDVKM. V lost 7 bases and J lost 5; bases outside the gene matches: 8. The CDR3 spells CASTLPGQGYGYTF. CDR3 DNA sequence: TGTGCCAGCACCCTACCGGGACAGGGATATGGCTACACCTTC.

The chain links TRBV29-1 to TRBJ1-2; TRBD1 might be the D (5 bases). CDR1 is SQVTM, CDR2 ANQGSEA, per germline. Trimming took off 6 bases at V and 0 bases at J, with 11 bases between the two ends. The CDR3 consists of 13 residues. The CDR3 loop reads CSVATVSNYGYTF. In DNA, the CDR3 is TGCAGCGTCGCGACAGTATCTAACTATGGCTACACCTTC.

V is TRBV12-3 or TRBV12-4 and J is TRBJ2-2, with D hard to call. The CDR3 runs to 12 residues. Trimming took off 2 bases at V and 7 bases at J, with 5 bases between the two ends. CDR3 protein: CASSLIRGELFF. CDR3 coding DNA: TGTGCCAGCAGTTTAATCCGCGGGGAGCTGTTTTTT.

J is TRBJ1-2 and V is TRBV27; tentative D call: TRBD1 (5 bases). The germline CDR1 and CDR2 sequences are MNHEY and SMNVEV (reference sequence). The V and J ends lost 5 bases and 4 bases respectively, with 11 bases between them. There are 13 residues in the CDR3. The CDR3 is CASSRTSLYGYTF. As DNA, the CDR3 is TGTGCCAGCAGTCGGACAAGCCTCTATGGCTACACCTTC.

J is TRBJ1-3 and V is TRBV9; D remains ambiguous. Germline CDR1 SGDLS, CDR2 YYNGEE. V was pared by 7 bases and J by 4 bases, with 15 bases between. The CDR3 totals 14 residues. The CDR3 sequence is CASSDRGDGNTIYF. Written as DNA, the CDR3 is TGTGCCAGCTCGGATCGGGGTGACGGAAACACCATATATTTT.

The rearrangement joins TRBV7-2 to TRBJ1-2, with D perhaps matching TRBD1 (5 bases). The germline V gene has CDR1 SGHTA and CDR2 FQGNSA. The V end lost 5 bases, the J end lost 7 bases, and 17 bases lay between the germline ends. The CDR3 is 14 amino acids. Here the CDR3 DNA reads TGTGCCAGCAGCCAGAGGCAGGGTCCCGGTGGCTACACCTTC. Encoded protein: CASSQRQGPGGYTF.

The gene calls are TRBV9 and TRBJ2-1; D unresolved. This CDR3 region has 14 residues. V gave up 4 bases and J gave up 6 bases, with 14 bases separating them. Germline CDR1 SGDLS, CDR2 YYNGEE. CDR3 DNA sequence: TGTGCCAGCAGCCATCTGGGCAGCATCAATGAGCAGTTCTTC. Protein product: CASSHLGSINEQFF.

This clone came up once. This chain joins TRBV11-3 and TRBJ2-1, with TRBD2 matching over 15 bases. V lost 0 bases, J lost 0 bases, and 6 bases stayed unmatched. Germline lookup yields CDR1 SGHNT and CDR2 YENEEA. This CDR3 has 20 amino acids. As DNA, the CDR3 is TGTGCCAGCAGCTTAGAGGGACTAGCGGGGGGCCGATACTCCTACAATGAGCAGTTCTTC. Translating it yields CASSLEGLAGGRYSYNEQFF.

The V call is TRBV7-2, the J call TRBJ1-2; weak D call: TRBD1 (5 bases). V gave up 1 base and J gave up 5 bases, with 11 bases separating them. Per the germline V gene, CDR1 is SGHTA and CDR2 is FQGNSA. The CDR3 covers 14 residues. The CDR3 protein is CASSLVQGGYGYTF. Here the CDR3 DNA reads TGTGCCAGCAGCTTAGTCCAGGGAGGGTATGGCTACACCTTC. The whole variable domain, remainder taken from reference TRBV7-2 and TRBJ1-2, is GAGVSQSPSNKVTEKGKDVELRCDPISGHTALYWYRQSLGQGLEFLIYFQGNSAPDKSGLPSDRFSAERTGGSVSTLTIQRTQQEDSAVYLCASSLVQGGYGYTFGSGTRLTVV.

DNA of the CDR3: TGTGCCAGCAATTCCAGGAACACTGAAGCTTTCTTT. Protein sequence: CASNSRNTEAFF. The V gene is TRBV2, the J gene TRBJ1-1; D call uncertain. V lost 7 bases, J lost 1 base, and 7 bases lay in between. This CDR3 is built from 12 residues. Germline V gene lookup returns CDR1 SNHLY and CDR2 FYNNEI.

The CDR3 region is CASSQVAGFSPLHF. As DNA, the CDR3 is TGTGCCAGCAGCCAAGTGGCGGGATTTTCACCCCTCCACTTT. The chain is built from TRBV14 and TRBJ1-6; D is unclear. In germline, CDR1 is SGHDN, CDR2 FVKESK. The CDR3 extends over 14 amino acids. V was cut by 1 base and J by 9 bases, with 10 bases left in between.

The rearrangement links TRBV6-4 to TRBJ1-1; the D is unclear. Germline values: CDR1 MRHNA, CDR2 SNTAGT. With 3 bases removed from V and 6 bases from J, the gap between germline ends came to 11 bases. CDR3 length: 13 amino acids. Written as DNA, the CDR3 is TGTGCCAGCAGTGAAGGCGGAGACGCTGAAGCTTTCTTT. It codes for CASSEGGDAEAFF.

This clone was counted a few times. The chain employs TRBV20-1 and TRBJ2-7; no clear D. The CDR3 covers 11 residues. Germline CDR1 DFQATT, CDR2 SNEGSKA (reference sequence). Trimming left V 1 base short and J 7 bases short, with 8 bases between. The CDR3 sequence is CSARVSWEQYF. In DNA, the CDR3 is TGCAGTGCTAGAGTTAGCTGGGAGCAGTACTTC.

The chain carries TRBV6-1 and TRBJ1-6; 7 bases match TRBD1. Unmatched junction bases numbered 10, after V lost 4 bases and J lost 7 bases. Germline lookup yields CDR1 MNHNS and CDR2 SASEGT. This CDR3 contains 16 residues. CDR3 nucleotide sequence: TGTGCCAGCAGTGGATCCACAGGGGCAGGGAATTCACCCCTCCACTTT. It encodes CASSGSTGAGNSPLHF.

The V call is TRBV4-3, the J call TRBJ1-5; tentative D call: TRBD1 (6 bases). Trimming removed 1 base from V and 3 bases from J, with 10 bases in between. Germline V CDR1 and CDR2: LGHNA, YSLEER. The CDR3 is made up of 15 amino acids. CDR3 protein: CASSQGQGINQPQHF. The CDR3 coding sequence is TGCGCCAGCAGCCAAGGTCAGGGGATCAATCAGCCCCAGCATTTT.

V usage is TRBV27 and J usage is TRBJ2-7; the D gene is possibly TRBD2 (6 bases). Trimming pared 3 bases from V and 9 bases from J, leaving 21 bases between. CDR1 is MNHEY, CDR2 SMNVEV, per germline (reference sequence). The CDR3 has 15 amino acids. The CDR3 DNA reads TGTGCCAGCAGTTTCCTGGATGGGAGGTTACGACGGCAGTACTTC. Amino acids: CASSFLDGRLRRQYF.

V is TRBV4-3 and J is TRBJ2-3, with TRBD2 as a possible D gene (5 bases). V gave up 0 bases and J gave up 1 base, with 14 bases separating them. The CDR3 has 17 residues. CDR1 and CDR2 from the germline V gene are LGHNA and YSLEER. CDR3 in DNA: TGCGCCAGCAGCCAAGATCGGGGTGGGGTTGGCACAGATACGCAGTATTTT. Its translation: CASSQDRGGVGTDTQYF.